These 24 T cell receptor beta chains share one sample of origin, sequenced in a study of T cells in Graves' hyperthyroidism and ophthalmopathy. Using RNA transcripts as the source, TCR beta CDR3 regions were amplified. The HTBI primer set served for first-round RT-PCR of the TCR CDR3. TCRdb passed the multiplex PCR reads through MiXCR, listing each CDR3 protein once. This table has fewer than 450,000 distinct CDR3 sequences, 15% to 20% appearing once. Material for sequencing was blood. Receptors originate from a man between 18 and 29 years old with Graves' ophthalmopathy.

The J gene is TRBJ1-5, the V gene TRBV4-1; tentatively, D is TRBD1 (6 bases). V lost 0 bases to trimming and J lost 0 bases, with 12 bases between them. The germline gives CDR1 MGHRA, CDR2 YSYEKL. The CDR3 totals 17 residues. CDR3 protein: CASSQDGRGYSNQPQHF. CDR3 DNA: TGCGCCAGCAGCCAAGATGGCAGGGGCTATAGCAATCAGCCCCAGCATTTT.

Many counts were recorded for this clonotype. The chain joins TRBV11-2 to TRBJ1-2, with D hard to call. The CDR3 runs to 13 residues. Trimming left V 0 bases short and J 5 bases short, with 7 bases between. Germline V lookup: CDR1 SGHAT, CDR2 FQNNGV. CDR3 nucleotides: TGTGCCAGCAGCTTAGAGAGAGGGTATGGCTACACCTTC. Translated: CASSLERGYGYTF.

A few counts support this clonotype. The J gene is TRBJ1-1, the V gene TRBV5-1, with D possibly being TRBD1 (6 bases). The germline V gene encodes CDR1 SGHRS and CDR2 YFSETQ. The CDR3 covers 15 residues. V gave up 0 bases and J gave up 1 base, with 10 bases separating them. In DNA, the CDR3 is TGCGCCAGCAGCTTGGTCGGGGGCGGGAACACTGAAGCTTTCTTT. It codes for CASSLVGGGNTEAFF.

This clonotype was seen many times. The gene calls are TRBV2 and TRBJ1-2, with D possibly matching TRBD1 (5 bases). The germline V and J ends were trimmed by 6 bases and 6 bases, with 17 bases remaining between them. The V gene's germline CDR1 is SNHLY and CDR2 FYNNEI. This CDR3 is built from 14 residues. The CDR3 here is CASSSGGGYDGYTF. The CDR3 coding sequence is TGTGCCAGCAGCAGCGGGGGGGGTTACGATGGCTACACCTTC.

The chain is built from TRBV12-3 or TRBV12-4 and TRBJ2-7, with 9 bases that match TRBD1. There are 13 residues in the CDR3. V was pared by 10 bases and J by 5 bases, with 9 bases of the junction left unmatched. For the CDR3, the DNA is TGTGCCACTGCCGGGACAGGGAACCACGAGCAGTACTTC. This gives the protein CATAGTGNHEQYF.

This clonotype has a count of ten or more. CDR3 sequence: CASSLDSGYEQYF. The CDR3, as DNA: TGTGCCAGCAGCTTAGACAGCGGCTACGAGCAGTACTTC. V gene TRBV7-2 combines with J gene TRBJ2-7; D might be TRBD2 (5 bases). Germline CDR1 SGHTA, CDR2 FQGNSA. Trimming took 1 base from V and 3 from J, leaving 7 bases between them. The CDR3 loop spans 13 amino acids.

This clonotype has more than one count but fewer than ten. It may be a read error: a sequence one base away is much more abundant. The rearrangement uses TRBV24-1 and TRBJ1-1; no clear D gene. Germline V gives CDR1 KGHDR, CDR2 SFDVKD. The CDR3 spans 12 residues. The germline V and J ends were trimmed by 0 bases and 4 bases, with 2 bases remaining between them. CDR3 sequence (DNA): TGTGCCACCAGTGATTTGAGCACTGAAGCTTTCTTT. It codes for CATSDLSTEAFF.

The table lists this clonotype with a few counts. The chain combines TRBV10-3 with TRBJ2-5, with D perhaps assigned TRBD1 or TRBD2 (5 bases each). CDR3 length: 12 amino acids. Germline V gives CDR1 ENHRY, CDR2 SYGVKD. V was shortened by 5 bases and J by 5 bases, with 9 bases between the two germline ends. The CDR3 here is CAISWGWETQYF. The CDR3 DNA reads TGTGCCATCAGTTGGGGGTGGGAGACCCAGTACTTC.

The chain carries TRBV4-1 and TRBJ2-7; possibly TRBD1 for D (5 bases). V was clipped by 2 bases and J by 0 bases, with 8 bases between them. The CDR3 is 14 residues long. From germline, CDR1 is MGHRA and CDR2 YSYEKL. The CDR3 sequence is CASSQLDNSYEQYF. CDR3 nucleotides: TGCGCCAGCAGCCAATTGGACAACTCCTACGAGCAGTACTTC.

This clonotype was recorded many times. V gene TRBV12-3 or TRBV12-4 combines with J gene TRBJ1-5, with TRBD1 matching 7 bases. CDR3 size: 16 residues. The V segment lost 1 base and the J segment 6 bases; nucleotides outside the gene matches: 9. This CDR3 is CASSLGGGGLRQPQHF. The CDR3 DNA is TGTGCCAGCAGTTTAGGAGGAGGGGGCTTACGTCAGCCCCAGCATTTT.

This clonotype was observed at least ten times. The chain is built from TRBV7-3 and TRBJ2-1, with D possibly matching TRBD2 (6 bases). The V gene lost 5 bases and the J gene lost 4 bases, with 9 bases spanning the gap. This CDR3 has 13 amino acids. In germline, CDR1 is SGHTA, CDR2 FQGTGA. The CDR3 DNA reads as TGTGCCAGCAGCCAAAGCGGGTACAATGAGCAGTTCTTC. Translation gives CASSQSGYNEQFF.

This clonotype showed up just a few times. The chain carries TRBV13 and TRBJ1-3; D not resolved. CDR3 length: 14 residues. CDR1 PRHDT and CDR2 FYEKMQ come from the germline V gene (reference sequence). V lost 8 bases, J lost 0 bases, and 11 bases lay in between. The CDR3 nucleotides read TGTGCCAGCCGGAAGATATCCTCTGGAAACACCATATATTTT. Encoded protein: CASRKISSGNTIYF. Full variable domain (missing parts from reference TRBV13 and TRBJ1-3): AAGVIQSPRHLIKEKRETATLKCYPIPRHDTVYWYQQGPGQDPQFLISFYEKMQSDKGSIPDRFSAQQFSDYHSELNMSSLELGDSALYFCASRKISSGNTIYFGEGSWLTVV.

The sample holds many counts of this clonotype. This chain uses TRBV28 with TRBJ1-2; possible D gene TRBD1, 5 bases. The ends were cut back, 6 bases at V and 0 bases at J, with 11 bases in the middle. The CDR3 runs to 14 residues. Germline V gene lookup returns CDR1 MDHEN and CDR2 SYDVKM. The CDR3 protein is CASRGAGTNYGYTF. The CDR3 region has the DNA TGTGCCAGCAGAGGGGCAGGGACTAACTATGGCTACACCTTC.

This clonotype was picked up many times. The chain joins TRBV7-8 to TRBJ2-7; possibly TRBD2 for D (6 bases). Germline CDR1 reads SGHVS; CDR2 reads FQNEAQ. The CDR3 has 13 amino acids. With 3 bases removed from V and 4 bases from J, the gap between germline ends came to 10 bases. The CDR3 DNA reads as TGTGCCAGCAGCTTCGGACTAACTTACGAGCAGTACTTC. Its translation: CASSFGLTYEQYF. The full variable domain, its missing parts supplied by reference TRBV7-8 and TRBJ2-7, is GAGVSQSPRYKVAKRGQDVALRCDPISGHVSLFWYQQALGQGPEFLTYFQNEAQLDKSGLPSDRFFAERPEGSVSTLKIQRTQQEDSAVYLCASSFGLTYEQYFGPGTRLTVT.

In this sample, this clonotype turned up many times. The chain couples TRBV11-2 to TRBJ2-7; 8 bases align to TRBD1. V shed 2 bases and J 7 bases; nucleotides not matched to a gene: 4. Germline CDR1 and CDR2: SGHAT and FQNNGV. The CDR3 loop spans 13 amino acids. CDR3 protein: CASSLQGALEQYF. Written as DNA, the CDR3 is TGTGCCAGCAGCTTACAGGGGGCGCTAGAGCAGTACTTC.

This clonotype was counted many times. CDR3 coding DNA: TGTGCCAGCAGCTTATCGGGCACCCACAATGAGCAGTTCTTC. It yields the protein CASSLSGTHNEQFF. The chain joins TRBV7-8 to TRBJ2-1, with D unresolved. Germline V gives CDR1 SGHVS, CDR2 FQNEAQ. The CDR3 length is 14 residues. V lost 2 bases, J lost 5 bases, and 10 bases lay in between. Looking up the rest from reference TRBV7-8 and TRBJ2-1 gives the full variable domain: GAGVSQSPRYKVAKRGQDVALRCDPISGHVSLFWYQQALGQGPEFLTYFQNEAQLDKSGLPSDRFFAERPEGSVSTLKIQRTQQEDSAVYLCASSLSGTHNEQFFGPGTRLTVL.

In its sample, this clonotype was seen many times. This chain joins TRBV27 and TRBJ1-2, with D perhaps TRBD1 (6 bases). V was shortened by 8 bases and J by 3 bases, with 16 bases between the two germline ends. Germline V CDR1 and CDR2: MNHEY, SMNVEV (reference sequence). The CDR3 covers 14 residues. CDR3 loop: CASSPREGDYGYTF. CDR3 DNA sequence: TGTGCCAGCTCCCCCCGCGAGGGGGACTATGGCTACACCTTC.

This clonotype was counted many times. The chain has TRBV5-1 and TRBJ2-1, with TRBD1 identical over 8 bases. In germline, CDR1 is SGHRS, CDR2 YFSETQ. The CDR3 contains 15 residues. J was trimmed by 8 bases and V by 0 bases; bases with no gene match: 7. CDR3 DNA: TGCGCCAGCAGCTTGGAAGGCAGGGGGCTGGATGAGCAGTTCTTC. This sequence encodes CASSLEGRGLDEQFF.

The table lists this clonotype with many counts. CDR3 sequence (DNA): TGTGCCAGCAGCGTAGAGTCGCGGGGCACAGATACGCAGTATTTT. This gives the protein CASSVESRGTDTQYF. This chain links TRBV9 with TRBJ2-3; possible D gene TRBD2, 5 bases. V was shortened by 0 bases and J by 1 base, with 9 bases between the two germline ends. This CDR3 has 15 residues. Germline loops: CDR1 SGDLS, CDR2 YYNGEE.

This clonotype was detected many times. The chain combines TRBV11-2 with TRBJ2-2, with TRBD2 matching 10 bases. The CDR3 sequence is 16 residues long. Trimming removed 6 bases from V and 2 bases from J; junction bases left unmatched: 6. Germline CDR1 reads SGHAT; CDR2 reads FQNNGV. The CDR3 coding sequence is TGTGCCAGCAGGGGTGGACTAGCGGCTAACACCGGGGAGCTGTTTTTT. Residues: CASRGGLAANTGELFF.

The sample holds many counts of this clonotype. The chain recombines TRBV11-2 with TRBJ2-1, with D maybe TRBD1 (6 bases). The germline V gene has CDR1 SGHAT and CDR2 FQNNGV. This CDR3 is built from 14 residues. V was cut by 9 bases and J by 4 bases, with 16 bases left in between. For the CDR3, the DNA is TGTGCCAGTTCCTGGGCAGGGACATACAATGAGCAGTTCTTC. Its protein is CASSWAGTYNEQFF.

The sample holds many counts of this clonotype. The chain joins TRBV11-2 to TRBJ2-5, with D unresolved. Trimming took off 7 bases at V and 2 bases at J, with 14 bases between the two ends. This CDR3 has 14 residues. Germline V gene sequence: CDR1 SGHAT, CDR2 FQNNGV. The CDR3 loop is CASTRRLFQETQYF. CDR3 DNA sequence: TGTGCCAGCACCCGACGACTGTTTCAAGAGACCCAGTACTTC.

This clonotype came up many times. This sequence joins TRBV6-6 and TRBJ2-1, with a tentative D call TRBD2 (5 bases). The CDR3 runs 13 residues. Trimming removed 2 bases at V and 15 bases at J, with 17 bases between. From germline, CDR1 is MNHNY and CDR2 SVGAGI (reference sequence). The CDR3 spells CASSYTRLAPGFF. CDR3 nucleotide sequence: TGTGCCAGCAGTTACACGCGCCTAGCCCCTGGGTTCTTC.

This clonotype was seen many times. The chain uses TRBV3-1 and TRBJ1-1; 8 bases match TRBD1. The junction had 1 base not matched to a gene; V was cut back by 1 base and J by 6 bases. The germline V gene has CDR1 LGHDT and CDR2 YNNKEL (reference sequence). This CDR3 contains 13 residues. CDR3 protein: CASSQGQGSEAFF. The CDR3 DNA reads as TGTGCCAGCAGCCAAGGACAGGGGTCTGAAGCTTTCTTT.